The rows below give T cell receptor beta chains drawn from one sample of a study of blood T cell repertoires in COVID-19. Sequencing was performed with immunoSEQ multiplex PCR; in TCRdb, only in-frame clones are kept and a portion is missing. The sample includes about 160,000 clones, approximately 80% of them seen just once. The sample was peripheral blood. The receptors come from an elderly woman with active or convalescent COVID-19. CDR3s include the opening cysteine and the closing phenylalanine or tryptophan. The D gene is left open where the match is weak. A clone size is listed for some rows: how often the clone was seen (once, few, many), or a class if it is expanded.

clone_size j_call d_call v_call cdr3_nt cdr3_aa
NA TRBJ1-4 TRBD1 TRBV5-8 TGTGCCAGCAGCTCCCGGACAGGCCTGACCCGAAAACTGTTTTTT CASSSRTGLTRKLFF
NA TRBJ2-3 NA TRBV24-1 TGTGCCACCAGTGATTCAGGAGGAGATACGCAGTATTTT CATSDSGGDTQYF
once TRBJ1-2 TRBD1 TRBV7-9 TGTGCCAGCAGCTTAGTCGCAACAGGGGGCCGGGATGGCTACACCTTC CASSLVATGGRDGYTF
NA TRBJ2-1 TRBD2 TRBV2 TGTGCCAGCAGCAGTCTAGCGGGGACTCCCAAGTTCTTC CASSSLAGTPKFF
NA TRBJ2-7 NA TRBV12-3/TRBV12-4 TGTGCCAGCAGGTCCTCAGGGAACGAGCAGTACTTC CASRSSGNEQYF
few TRBJ1-2 NA TRBV7-2 TGTGCCAGCAGCTTATGGCAGGCTTATGGCTACACCTTC CASSLWQAYGYTF
NA TRBJ2-2 NA TRBV10-3 TGTGCCATCAGTGTTCTTCCCGGGTCGAACACCGGGGAGCTGTTTTTT CAISVLPGSNTGELFF
NA TRBJ1-1 TRBD1 TRBV7-9 TGTGCCAGCAGCCGCCCGGACAGGGGAGGGGCTGAAGCTTTCTTT CASSRPDRGGAEAFF
NA TRBJ2-3 NA TRBV12-3/TRBV12-4 TGTGCCAGCAGTTTCTTATCCACAGATACGCAGTATTTT CASSFLSTDTQYF
NA TRBJ2-7 TRBD2 TRBV7-9 TGTGCCAGCAGCCCGGGACTAGCGGGGGGGAACGAGCAGTACTTC CASSPGLAGGNEQYF
NA TRBJ2-3 TRBD2 TRBV9 TGTGCCAGCAGCGTTAGCGGGGGAAACACAGATACGCAGTATTTT CASSVSGGNTDTQYF
NA TRBJ1-5 NA TRBV20-1 TGCAGTGCTAGTTCGAGCAATCAGCCCCAGCATTTT CSASSSNQPQHF
NA TRBJ1-2 NA TRBV29-1 TGCAGCGTTGAATCATGGGAGCTCAATGGCTACACCTTC CSVESWELNGYTF
NA TRBJ1-2 NA TRBV5-1 TGCGCCAGCAAAGACGGGAGCTTCTATGGCTACACCTTC CASKDGSFYGYTF
NA TRBJ1-2 TRBD1 TRBV28 TGTGCCAGCAGAGGGACAGGTGAGGGATATGGCTACACCTTC CASRGTGEGYGYTF
NA TRBJ2-5 NA TRBV3-1/TRBV3-2 TGTGCCAGCAGCCTCCAGGGGAAGACCCAGTACTTC CASSLQGKTQYF
NA TRBJ2-7 TRBD1 TRBV13 TGTGCCAGCGGACTCGACAGGGAATCAGCCGAGCAGTACTTC CASGLDRESAEQYF
few TRBJ1-4 NA TRBV9 TGTGCCAGCAGCGTAGGGAGGAGGAATGCAACTAATGAAAAACTGTTTTTT CASSVGRRNATNEKLFF
NA TRBJ2-1 NA TRBV30 TGTGCCTGGAGTGTACTACGAGAGCAGTTCTTC CAWSVLREQFF
NA TRBJ2-6 NA TRBV18 TGTGCCAGCTCCACCTATAGCTCTGGGGCCAACGTCCTGACTTTC CASSTYSSGANVLTF
few TRBJ2-7 NA TRBV9 TGTGCCAGCAGCGTAGGACCAGGCCTCTCCTACGAGCAGTACTTC CASSVGPGLSYEQYF
NA TRBJ1-6 TRBD1 TRBV6-5 TGTGCCAGCAGCCCGACAGGGGATAATTCACCCCTCCACTTT CASSPTGDNSPLHF
NA TRBJ1-3 TRBD1 TRBV3-1/TRBV3-2 TGTGCCAGCAGCCAAATGGACAGGCGGATAAACACCATATATTTT CASSQMDRRINTIYF
once TRBJ1-1 TRBD1 TRBV9 TGTGCCAGCAGCGTAGGACAGGGGGCAGGGAACACTGAAGCTTTCTTT CASSVGQGAGNTEAFF
NA TRBJ1-5 TRBD1 TRBV12-5 TGTGCTAGTGGTCCCGGACAGGGGAGCAATCAGCCCCAGCATTTT CASGPGQGSNQPQHF
NA TRBJ1-1 NA TRBV28 TGTGCCAGCAGCCTAGGGGCCACTGAAGCTTTCTTT CASSLGATEAFF
once TRBJ2-1 NA TRBV11-3 TGTGCCAGCAGCTTAGTCCCGAGGAATGATGAGCAGTTCTTC CASSLVPRNDEQFF
NA TRBJ2-7 TRBD1 TRBV7-2 TGTGCCAGCAGCTTAAGCCAGGGGGCGTTCTACGAGCAGTACTTC CASSLSQGAFYEQYF